The following is a TCR beta chain sequence with its context. This entry belongs to a study of CD8+CD57+ T cells in acquired aplastic anemia. The TCR beta profiling, which covered VDJ combination and CDR3 sequence, was carried out using genomic DNA as the template. TCRdb re-derived calls from the reads in MiXCR, one entry per CDR3 protein. The sample holds about 400,000 distinct CDR3 sequences, roughly 68% seen once. The V gene's germline CDR1 is DFQATT and CDR2 SNEGSKA (reference sequence). The V gene end was trimmed by 3 bases and the J gene end by 10 bases; junction bases not matched to a gene: 12. This CDR3 is 13 amino acids long.

The sequence was obtained from a human donor in good health, serving as a control. The sequenced sample consisted of sorted CD4+, CD8+, or CD8+CD57+ T cells (not recorded which) from PBMCs. The chain is built from TRBV20-1 and TRBJ2-7, with 7 bases identical to TRBD1. The CDR3 here is CSASSGGDETQYF. As DNA, the CDR3 is TGCAGTGCTAGTTCAGGGGGTGATGAAACCCAGTACTTC.